These T cell receptor beta chains were read from a single sample in a study of OX40 agonist ivuxolimab in advanced cancers. Sequencing was performed with immunoSEQ multiplex PCR; in TCRdb, only in-frame clones are kept and a portion is missing. The table records 50,000 to 65,000 clones, approximately 86% of them present only once. This sample comprised CD4+ or CD8+ T cells sorted from blood, obtained in a trial of the OX40 agonist ivuxolimab. The receptors shown here come from an adult with an advanced solid tumor such as melanoma, head and neck, liver or kidney cancer. The conserved cysteine and the conserved F or W are not part of the CDR3 here. The D gene is left open where the match is weak. Clone size is given for some rows only: seen once, a few or many times, or a class if the clone is expanded.

TRBV28	TRBJ2-1	.	.	ASSLVAGNEQF
TRBV20-1	TRBJ1-1	TRBD1	.	SAEFQTGSF
TRBV14	TRBJ1-6	TRBD1	.	ASSLLPGQGSPLH
TRBV27	TRBJ2-7	.	.	ASSFQFSYEQY
TRBV7-6	TRBJ2-2	TRBD1	.	ASSHQDRPNTGELF
TRBV19	TRBJ1-2	.	.	ASSTGTAEIYGYT
TRBV7-2	TRBJ1-2	TRBD1	.	ASSLDRGGYGYT
TRBV6-1	TRBJ1-2	.	once	ASSSGSYGYT
TRBV4-1	TRBJ2-5	.	.	ASSQVGPGTQY
TRBV6-5	TRBJ1-1	.	.	ASSYQRTSNTEAF
TRBV6-4	TRBJ2-1	.	.	ASSDVWQSQEQF